Following are 23 T cell receptor beta chains from one sample sequenced in a study of CD4 T cells in relation to SARS-CoV-2 and coronaviruses. Before the COVID-19 pandemic, during about 2010-2018, CD4+ T cells were taken from unexposed donors. The repertoire was sequenced with immunoSEQ multiplex PCR; TCRdb's copy has only in-frame clones and lacks some. The sample lists about 59,000 clones, 75% to 90% occurring once. The sequenced sample was memory CD4+ T cells from PBMCs. Source of these receptors: a human donor in good health.

The chain carries TRBV5-1 and TRBJ2-5; 9 bases are shared with TRBD1. The CDR3 is 16 residues long. The V segment lost 1 base and the J segment 1 base; nucleotides outside the gene matches: 5. The germline CDR1 and CDR2 sequences are SGHRS and YFSETQ. CDR3 DNA sequence: TGCGCCAGCAGCTTGATGGGACAGGGCAGCCAAGAGACCCAGTACTTC. It specifies CASSLMGQGSQETQYF.

This clone was recorded a few times. The chain recombines TRBV7-9 with TRBJ2-7, with 9 nucleotides matching TRBD2. J gave up 4 bases and V 5 bases, and 9 bases lay outside the gene matches. Per the germline V gene, CDR1 is SEHNR and CDR2 is FQNEAQ (reference sequence). CDR3 length: 15 residues. CDR3 bases: TGTGCCAGCAGCGCCTTGACTAGCGGAAGATACGAGCAGTACTTC. Its protein product is CASSALTSGRYEQYF.

V usage is TRBV6-5 and J usage is TRBJ2-2; D unresolved. Germline CDR1 MNHEY, CDR2 SVGAGI. The CDR3 is made up of 14 amino acids. With 7 bases removed from V and 1 base from J, the gap between germline ends came to 10 bases. The chain's CDR3 is CASIPTVNTGELFF. The DNA of the CDR3 is TGTGCCAGCATTCCGACTGTGAACACCGGGGAGCTGTTTTTT.

The chain carries TRBV6-2 or TRBV6-3 and TRBJ2-7, with 9 nucleotides matching TRBD1. J lost 2 bases, V lost 2 bases, and 7 bases had no gene match. Looked up from germline, CDR1 is MNHEY and CDR2 is SVGEGT. The CDR3 loop spans 16 amino acids. The CDR3 nucleotides are TGTGCCAGCAGTTACAAGGACAGGGGCGGTCCCTACGAGCAGTACTTC. Protein sequence: CASSYKDRGGPYEQYF.

The rearrangement uses TRBV27 and TRBJ2-3, with 15 positions matching TRBD2. The CDR3 covers 16 residues. Trimming removed 5 bases from V and 5 bases from J; junction bases left unmatched: 5. Germline V gives CDR1 MNHEY, CDR2 SMNVEV (reference sequence). CDR3 protein: CASSAGLAGGEDTQYF. The CDR3, as DNA: TGTGCCAGCAGTGCGGGACTAGCGGGAGGAGAAGATACGCAGTATTTT.

The chain links TRBV27 to TRBJ2-3; perhaps TRBD1 as D (7 bases). The CDR3 covers 17 residues. V was pared by 6 bases and J by 2 bases, with 21 bases between. The germline V gene encodes CDR1 MNHEY and CDR2 SMNVEV (reference sequence). CDR3: CASRSPGGTVNTDTQYF. CDR3 DNA sequence: TGTGCCAGCAGATCTCCGGGCGGGACAGTGAACACAGATACGCAGTATTTT.

This sequence joins TRBV18 and TRBJ2-7; the D gene is possibly TRBD2 (5 bases). The ends were cut back, 0 bases at V and 10 bases at J, with 25 bases in the middle. This CDR3 spans 17 amino acids. In germline, CDR1 is KGHSH, CDR2 LQKENI. The DNA of the CDR3 is TGTGCCAGCTCACCACCGTTGGCGGGCCCAGAGGATACGAGCCAGTACTTC. Residues: CASSPPLAGPEDTSQYF.

This chain connects TRBV7-9 to TRBJ2-4; maybe TRBD2 (6 bases). Trimming took 5 bases from V and 0 from J, leaving 26 bases between them. Per germline, CDR1 SEHNR and CDR2 FQNEAQ (reference sequence). CDR3 length: 20 residues. The CDR3 spells CASSTDLRDPGSVAKNIQYF. CDR3 sequence (DNA): TGTGCCAGCAGCACCGACCTCCGGGACCCCGGGAGCGTAGCCAAAAACATTCAGTACTTC. The entire variable domain, with the rest obtained from reference TRBV7-9 and TRBJ2-4, is as follows: DTGVSQNPRHKITKRGQNVTFRCDPISEHNRLYWYRQTLGQGPEFLTYFQNEAQLEKSRLLSDRFSAERPKGSFSTLEIQRTEQGDSAMYLCASSTDLRDPGSVAKNIQYFGAGTRLSVL.

This rearrangement joins TRBV7-6 to TRBJ2-3, with D possibly TRBD2 on 6 matching bases. CDR1 SGHVS and CDR2 FNYEAQ come from the germline V gene. Trimming cost V 0 bases and J 0 bases, with 10 bases left between them. CDR3 length: 16 residues. CDR3 in DNA: TGTGCCAGCAGCTTAGCGGCGGGGTATAGCACAGATACGCAGTATTTT. It encodes CASSLAAGYSTDTQYF.

The CDR3 DNA sequence: TGCGCCAGCAGCCTTCGGACTAGCGGTACCTACGAGCAGTACTTC. Protein: CASSLRTSGTYEQYF. The V and J genes are TRBV4-1 and TRBJ2-7; 10 bases agree with TRBD2. The CDR3 extends over 15 amino acids. The junction had 5 bases not matched to a gene; V was cut back by 4 bases and J by 2 bases. In germline, CDR1 is MGHRA, CDR2 YSYEKL.

The V gene is TRBV24-1, the J gene TRBJ1-5, with D possibly TRBD1 on 5 matching bases. CDR1 and CDR2 (germline): KGHDR, SFDVKD. This CDR3 comprises 14 residues. The ends were cut back, 5 bases at V and 0 bases at J, with 7 bases in the middle. CDR3 in DNA: TGTGCCACCAGTGCTGGGGGTAGCAATCAGCCCCAGCATTTT. The encoded protein is CATSAGGSNQPQHF.

The chain couples TRBV28 to TRBJ2-1; D may correspond to TRBD1 or TRBD2 (5 bases each). The CDR3 loop spans 15 amino acids. V lost 1 base and J lost 7, with 14 bases in between. Germline-derived CDR1 and CDR2 are MDHEN and SYDVKM. CDR3 DNA: TGTGCCAGCAGTTTATCTGGGGACGTTAAGAATGAGCAGTTCTTC. It codes for CASSLSGDVKNEQFF. The full variable domain, in which reference TRBV28 and TRBJ2-1 provide the parts outside the CDR3, is DVKVTQSSRYLVKRTGEKVFLECVQDMDHENMFWYRQDPGLGLRLIYFSYDVKMKEKGDIPEGYSVSREKKERFSLILESASTNQTSMYLCASSLSGDVKNEQFFGPGTRLTVL.

The gene calls are TRBV25-1 and TRBJ2-3, with D perhaps matching TRBD1 or TRBD2 (5 bases each). The CDR3 has 15 amino acids. The germline V and J ends were trimmed by 2 bases and 5 bases, with 14 bases remaining between them. CDR1 is MGHDK and CDR2 is SYGVNS in the germline V gene. As DNA, the CDR3 is TGTGCCAGCAGTGAACCGGGGCCCGCAAAAGATACGCAGTATTTT. This encodes CASSEPGPAKDTQYF.

The chain combines TRBV19 with TRBJ2-3; D is possibly TRBD1 (5 bases). Germline V lookup: CDR1 LNHDA, CDR2 SQIVND (reference sequence). Trimming took 5 bases from V and 2 from J, leaving 11 bases between them. This CDR3 comprises 14 residues. The CDR3 protein is CASSVDSSTDTQYF. The CDR3 DNA sequence: TGTGCCAGTAGTGTCGACAGCTCCACAGATACGCAGTATTTT.

This clone was recorded only once. The J gene is TRBJ2-2, the V gene TRBV19; no reliable D call. CDR1 is LNHDA, CDR2 SQIVND, per germline (reference sequence). The ends were cut back, 9 bases at V and 2 bases at J, with 7 bases in the middle. This CDR3 spans 12 amino acids. The CDR3 DNA is TGTGCCAGCACCAAAAACACCGGGGAGCTGTTTTTT. Its translation: CASTKNTGELFF.

The rearrangement links TRBV18 to TRBJ2-7; 9 bases are a match to TRBD1. The CDR3 is 15 amino acids. Trimming at V came to 4 bases and at J to 3 bases, leaving 7 bases not matched to a gene. Germline V CDR1 and CDR2: KGHSH, LQKENI. In nucleotides, the CDR3 is TGTGCCAGCTCACGACCGGGACAGGGTAGCTACGAGCAGTACTTC. Translation gives CASSRPGQGSYEQYF.

The V call is TRBV6-5, the J call TRBJ2-5, with D perhaps matching TRBD1 or TRBD2 (5 bases each). Germline assignment: CDR1 MNHEY and CDR2 SVGAGI. V was shortened by 6 bases and J by 5 bases, with 19 bases between the two germline ends. CDR3 length: 15 amino acids. The CDR3 protein is CASSLGEVRSETQYF. Here the CDR3 DNA reads TGTGCCAGCAGCCTGGGGGAAGTACGTTCGGAGACCCAGTACTTC.

This chain links TRBV30 with TRBJ2-6; D gene ambiguous. The CDR3 covers 15 residues. Germline V gene data show CDR1 as GTSNPN and CDR2 as SVGIG (reference sequence). V was trimmed by 0 bases and J by 0 bases, leaving 6 bases between them. The chain's CDR3 is CAWSVTVSGANVLTF. The CDR3 bases are TGTGCCTGGAGTGTAACGGTCTCTGGGGCCAACGTCCTGACTTTC. The complete variable domain, with remaining parts taken from reference TRBV30 and TRBJ2-6, reads SQTIHQWPATLVQPVGSPLSLECTVEGTSNPNLYWYRQAAGRGLQLLFYSVGIGQISSEVPQNLSASRPQDRQFILSSKKLLLSDSGFYLCAWSVTVSGANVLTFGAGSRLTVL.

CDR3 DNA sequence: TGTGCCAGCAGTAACAGGGTCGATCAGCCCCAGCATTTT. Its translation: CASSNRVDQPQHF. This chain joins TRBV6-1 and TRBJ1-5; the D gene is possibly TRBD1 (6 bases). Trimming shortened V by 5 bases and J by 5 bases, and 10 bases separated the two germline ends. The CDR3 runs to 13 residues. CDR1 and CDR2 (germline): MNHNS, SASEGT.

This chain joins TRBV2 and TRBJ2-1, with D possibly matching TRBD1 (6 bases). The germline V and J ends were trimmed by 4 bases and 7 bases, with 8 bases remaining between them. The CDR3 contains 12 residues. Germline V gives CDR1 SNHLY, CDR2 FYNNEI. CDR3 amino acids: CASSGQVNEQFF. CDR3 in DNA: TGTGCCAGCAGTGGACAGGTTAATGAGCAGTTCTTC.

This clone is a singleton in its sample. V usage is TRBV10-2 and J usage is TRBJ2-5; tentatively, D is TRBD1 (6 bases). V shed 5 bases and J shed 4 bases, with 14 bases lying between them. From germline, CDR1 is WSHSY and CDR2 SAAADI. The CDR3 spans 14 residues. CDR3 bases: TGCGCCAGCAGTAAAGACAGGTCCGGAGAGACCCAGTACTTC. Protein: CASSKDRSGETQYF.

This chain links TRBV10-1 with TRBJ2-1; possibly TRBD1 or TRBD2 for D (9 bases each). Germline assignment: CDR1 WNHNN and CDR2 SYGVQD (reference sequence). V lost 6 bases and J 3 bases, leaving 27 bases between the germline ends. The CDR3 spans 19 residues. The CDR3 is CASSPGQGGLAGLYNEQFF. In DNA, the CDR3 is TGCGCCAGCAGCCCGGGACAGGGAGGCCTAGCGGGACTCTACAATGAGCAGTTCTTC.

The genes are TRBV7-9 and TRBJ1-6; no reliable D call. The CDR3 runs 13 residues. Trimming stripped 8 bases from V and 7 bases from J, with 12 bases between. CDR1 is SEHNR and CDR2 is FQNEAQ in the germline V gene (reference sequence). The DNA for the CDR3 is TGTGCCAGCGGGATGGGAGTAAATTCACCCCTCCACTTT. It specifies CASGMGVNSPLHF.